This TCR beta chain comes out of a study of B cell selection in AIRE deficiency. Study-level findings and limits: In TCRBV usage, CDR3 length and diversity, patient Tconv and Treg cells matched healthy donors. CDR3s were shorter in shared Treg sequences, reflecting few non-templated nucleotide insertions. Only around a tenth of a few thousand shared Treg sequences were patient-specific; around 33% healthy-specific.

Sorted regulatory T cells were CD4-positive, CD25-high and CD127-low or negative. TCRdb keeps only in-frame clones here, not all; method: immunoSEQ multiplex PCR. The sample carries about 18,000 clones, 90% to 95% recorded once. This CDR3 has 15 amino acids. V was cut by 5 bases and J by 0 bases, with 15 bases left in between. CDR1 is SGHKS, CDR2 YYEKEE, per germline (reference sequence). Remarks on this clone: Its specificity is not known.

This sequence joins TRBV5-5 and TRBJ2-7; TRBD1 might be the D (6 bases). This receptor was identified in a human donor in good health. The sample consisted of CD4+CD25+ Tregs sorted from PBMCs. This chain's CDR3 is CASSRQAQHSYEQYF. The CDR3 DNA reads as TGTGCCAGCAGTCGACAGGCGCAACACTCCTACGAGCAGTACTTC.